This T cell receptor (beta chain) appears in the sequencing data of a study of blood T cell repertoires in COVID-19. Study in general: The samples span acute and convalescent COVID-19 from the United States, Italy and Spain. T cells, B-cell-depleted T cells, or PBMCs provided the cDNA or gDNA that served as material.

Participants' reported clinical history set cohort assignment. As originally analysed: Amplified reference gene primers provided the basis for estimating nucleated cell counts. Measured with immunoSEQ multiplex PCR; TCRdb has only the in-frame clones, and not every one. For V, J and clone size, that table is used; D and trimming come from the DNA. The sample consists of about 210,000 clones, around 86% of them appearing once. This CDR3 is 13 amino acids long. CDR1 is LGHNA, CDR2 YNFKEQ, per germline. Trimming pared 3 bases from V and 8 bases from J, leaving 13 bases between. The sample comprised PBMCs or T cells enriched from blood (not recorded which). The chain employs TRBV4-2 and TRBJ1-1; no definite D call. This receptor was taken from a woman between 45 and 60 years old with acute COVID-19. The CDR3 DNA reads TGTGCCAGCAGCCACGATTCACGGGTGGAAGCTTTCTTT. This sequence encodes CASSHDSRVEAFF.